This entry is about one T cell receptor beta chain. Unmatched junction bases numbered 10, after V lost 6 bases and J lost 7 bases. The CDR3 has 15 amino acids. Germline CDR1 reads KGHSH; CDR2 reads LQKENI. Unsorted material relied on approximately 100 million PBMCs as the source of genomic DNA. This entry belongs to a study of shared clonotypes between healthy human individuals. The data were produced by immunoSEQ multiplex PCR, yet TCRdb's version contains in-frame clones alone and is incomplete. The sample lists about 530,000 clones, about 80% occurring once. The TCR was taken from a woman between 40 and 50 years old in good health. Some clones in this sample may be carry-over from other donors' samples. The sample taken for sequencing was PBMCs. J is TRBJ1-4 and V is TRBV18; 8 bases match TRBD1. The DNA of the CDR3 is TGTGCCAGCTCTCCCGGACAGGGCCCGGGTGAAAAACTGTTTTTT. Encoded protein: CASSPGQGPGEKLFF.